The 24 T cell receptor beta chains below were found in one sample sequenced in a study of cytomegalovirus exposure and HLA in healthy donors. Generated by immunoSEQ multiplex PCR, the TCRdb table keeps only in-frame clones and is missing some. The sample yields 150,000 or so clones, roughly 80% seen once. The sample comprised PBMCs. These receptors were obtained from a man aged 25-45 years in good health and CMV-seropositive.

The chain carries TRBV6-5 and TRBJ1-1; D may be TRBD1 (6 bases). The germline gives CDR1 MNHEY, CDR2 SVGAGI. Deletions cut 0 bases from V and 11 bases from J, with 13 bases between. The CDR3 runs 13 residues. The CDR3 loop reads CASSYSIGGIAFF. In DNA form, the CDR3 reads TGTGCCAGCAGTTACTCTATTGGGGGCATCGCTTTCTTT.

The chain uses TRBV7-2 and TRBJ1-3; 9 bases map to TRBD1. CDR1 is SGHTA, CDR2 FQGNSA, per germline. Trimming removed 5 bases from V and 7 bases from J; junction bases left unmatched: 12. This CDR3 spans 16 amino acids. CDR3 in amino acids: CASSTETGGRGNTIYF. In nucleotides, the CDR3 is TGTGCCAGCAGCACAGAGACAGGGGGACGGGGTAACACCATATATTTT.

The chain couples TRBV15 to TRBJ1-5, with 8 bases identical to TRBD1. V dropped 2 bases and J dropped 5; count of bases not matched to a gene: 8. Germline CDR1 and CDR2: LNHNV and YYDKDF (reference sequence). The length of the CDR3 is 16 residues. Written as DNA, the CDR3 is TGTGCCACCAGCAGATACACAGGGGGGCGCGATCAGCCCCAGCATTTT. Its translation is CATSRYTGGRDQPQHF.

The V call is TRBV7-8, the J call TRBJ2-7, with D possibly being TRBD2 (6 bases). The V end was cut by 7 bases, the J end by 1 base, with 14 bases between. Per germline, CDR1 SGHVS and CDR2 FQNEAQ. This CDR3 has 14 residues. DNA for the CDR3: TGTGCCAGCACGCCATCGGGACTGTCCTACGAGCAGTACTTC. This encodes CASTPSGLSYEQYF.

The chain carries TRBV25-1 and TRBJ2-7; 8 bases line up with TRBD2. The CDR3 loop spans 11 amino acids. Germline V CDR1 and CDR2: MGHDK, SYGVNS. The ends lost 10 bases at V and 6 bases at J; junction bases unmatched: 5. This CDR3 reads CAIRRGGEQYF. DNA for the CDR3: TGTGCCATTAGACGGGGGGGCGAGCAGTACTTC.

J is TRBJ2-5 and V is TRBV6-5; 15 positions match TRBD2. Losses at the gene ends were 4 bases for V and 5 bases for J; bases not matched to a gene: 5. The V gene's germline CDR1 is MNHEY and CDR2 SVGAGI. The CDR3 consists of 16 residues. Written as DNA, the CDR3 is TGTGCCAGCAGTTCTGGACTAGCGGGGGGGCAGGAGACCCAGTACTTC. This encodes CASSSGLAGGQETQYF.

V gene TRBV29-1 combines with J gene TRBJ1-2, with 7 bases identical to TRBD1. After removal of 4 bases from V and 2 bases from J, the junction contained 7 bases not matched to a gene. The CDR3 runs 14 residues. Germline V gene lookup returns CDR1 SQVTM and CDR2 ANQGSEA. CDR3 nucleotide sequence: TGCAGCGTTGGAGGACAGGAGGCCAACTATGGCTACACCTTC. Translated: CSVGGQEANYGYTF. The variable domain in full, completed from reference TRBV29-1 and TRBJ1-2, reads SAVISQKPSRDICQRGTSLTIQCQVDSQVTMMFWYRQQPGQSLTLIATANQGSEATYESGFVIDKFPISRPNLTFSTLTVSNMSPEDSSIYLCSVGGQEANYGYTFGSGTRLTVV.

The chain has TRBV2 and TRBJ1-2, with D possibly being TRBD1 (6 bases). The CDR3 is 13 amino acids. V was trimmed by 5 bases and J by 3 bases, leaving 10 bases between them. CDR1 is SNHLY, CDR2 FYNNEI, per germline. CDR3 protein: CASSSQGHYGYTF. Written as DNA, the CDR3 is TGTGCCAGCAGTTCACAGGGCCACTATGGCTACACCTTC. Supplemented by reference TRBV2 and TRBJ1-2, the full variable domain reads EPEVTQTPSHQVTQMGQEVILRCVPISNHLYFYWYRQILGQKVEFLVSFYNNEISEKSEIFDDQFSVERPDGSNFTLKIRSTKLEDSAMYFCASSSQGHYGYTFGSGTRLTVV.

The sample holds a few counts of this clone. The chain combines TRBV5-1 with TRBJ2-3, with 9 bases identical to TRBD1. The CDR3 runs to 14 residues. J gave up 2 bases and V 4 bases, and 2 bases lay outside the gene matches. CDR1 is SGHRS, CDR2 YFSETQ, per germline. CDR3 residues: CASSGTGSTDTQYF. Here the CDR3 DNA reads TGCGCCAGCAGCGGGACAGGGTCCACAGATACGCAGTATTTT. Full variable domain (remainder filled in from reference TRBV5-1 and TRBJ2-3): KAGVTQTPRYLIKTRGQQVTLSCSPISGHRSVSWYQQTPGQGLQFLFEYFSETQRNKGNFPGRFSGRQFSNSRSEMNVSTLELGDSALYLCASSGTGSTDTQYFGPGTRLTVL.

The chain employs TRBV4-3 and TRBJ2-2; 9 bases align to TRBD2. This CDR3 is 15 amino acids long. Germline V gene data show CDR1 as LGHNA and CDR2 as YSLEER. Trimming took 4 bases from V and 6 from J; bases not matched to a gene: 6. CDR3 in amino acids: CASSRLAGSAGELFF. Written as DNA, the CDR3 is TGCGCCAGCAGCCGGCTAGCGGGGAGCGCCGGGGAGCTGTTTTTT.

This clone was seen just once. The chain employs TRBV7-2 and TRBJ2-7, with TRBD2 matching over 9 bases. The junction had 10 bases not matched to a gene; V was cut back by 5 bases and J by 2 bases. Germline values: CDR1 SGHTA, CDR2 FQGNSA. The CDR3 sequence is 16 residues long. This chain's CDR3 is CASSPVSAGGTYEQYF. In DNA form, the CDR3 reads TGTGCCAGCAGCCCCGTCTCGGCGGGGGGGACCTACGAGCAGTACTTC.

The V and J genes are TRBV6-6 and TRBJ2-7; 12 positions agree with TRBD2. The V gene's germline CDR1 is MNHNY and CDR2 SVGAGI (reference sequence). This CDR3 has 15 amino acids. J was trimmed by 4 bases and V by 6 bases; bases with no gene match: 7. CDR3 in DNA: TGTGCCAGCAGACCAGCTAGCGGGGGGGCGTACGAGCAGTACTTC. The encoded protein is CASRPASGGAYEQYF.

The chain joins TRBV19 to TRBJ1-2; D gene unclear. V lost 7 bases, J lost 6 bases, and 18 bases lay in between. The CDR3 has 14 residues. From germline, CDR1 is LNHDA and CDR2 SQIVND (reference sequence). This CDR3 is CASTYSSGVDGYTF. In nucleotides, the CDR3 is TGTGCCAGTACCTACAGCAGCGGGGTCGATGGCTACACCTTC.

CDR3 in DNA: TGTGCCAGCAGCGTAGGAAGGGGGTCTCGTCTAGCGGGGGCAAGCATCCAAGAGACCCAGTACTTC. Encoded protein: CASSVGRGSRLAGASIQETQYF. This sequence joins TRBV9 and TRBJ2-5, with 10 bases matching TRBD2. Germline V CDR1 and CDR2: SGDLS, YYNGEE. The CDR3 consists of 22 residues. The V segment lost 0 bases and the J segment 1 base; nucleotides outside the gene matches: 21.

The V call is TRBV15, the J call TRBJ1-1; TRBD1 matches 7 bases. Germline V gene sequence: CDR1 LNHNV, CDR2 YYDKDF (reference sequence). The CDR3 sequence is 20 residues long. Losses at the gene ends were 0 bases for V and 0 bases for J; bases not matched to a gene: 16. The CDR3 nucleotides are TGTGCCACCAGCAGAGATCTCCTTCGAGGGGGACAGCCTTTGAACACTGAAGCTTTCTTT. Protein: CATSRDLLRGGQPLNTEAFF.

This chain connects TRBV10-2 to TRBJ2-7, with 7 bases identical to TRBD1. Germline loops: CDR1 WSHSY, CDR2 SAAADI. This CDR3 has 14 residues. V was pared by 1 base and J by 4 bases, with 4 bases of the junction left unmatched. CDR3 protein: CASSEYRGGYEQYF. CDR3 coding DNA: TGCGCCAGCAGTGAGTACAGGGGTGGATACGAGCAGTACTTC.

CDR3 amino acids: CASSIERQTSGANVLTF. Here the CDR3 DNA reads TGTGCCAGTAGTATAGAGAGACAGACATCTGGGGCCAACGTCCTGACTTTC. This chain uses TRBV19 with TRBJ2-6; TRBD1 is a possible D gene (5 bases). The CDR3 is 17 residues long. CDR1 and CDR2 (germline): LNHDA, SQIVND (reference sequence). Trimming took off 0 bases at V and 1 base at J, with 10 bases between the two ends.

The V call is TRBV7-2, the J call TRBJ2-2, with 9 bases identical to TRBD2. The CDR3 has 18 residues. Germline values: CDR1 SGHTA, CDR2 FQGNSA. The ends lost 1 base at V and 3 bases at J; junction bases unmatched: 9. The CDR3 here is CASSLVAGGYTDTGELFF. The CDR3, as DNA: TGTGCCAGCAGCTTAGTGGCGGGGGGGTATACGGACACCGGGGAGCTGTTTTTT.

V gene TRBV5-4 combines with J gene TRBJ2-7, with D possibly TRBD2 on 6 matching bases. Germline V lookup: CDR1 SGHNT, CDR2 YYREEE (reference sequence). V lost 4 bases to trimming and J lost 4 bases, with 15 bases between them. The CDR3 is 14 amino acids. CDR3 amino acids: CASSAPGDLYEQYF. The CDR3 DNA reads TGTGCCAGCAGCGCCCCGGGAGATTTATACGAGCAGTACTTC.

The gene calls are TRBV18 and TRBJ1-5; 7 bases are a match to TRBD1. The CDR3 extends over 13 amino acids. Per germline, CDR1 KGHSH and CDR2 LQKENI. Germline trimming cut 5 bases from V and 6 bases from J; bases unmatched to any gene: 4. The CDR3 nucleotides read TGTGCCAGCTCAGGACAGGAATTTCAGCCCCAGCATTTT. It codes for CASSGQEFQPQHF.

This chain joins TRBV2 and TRBJ2-7; tentative D call: TRBD2 (7 bases). Germline values: CDR1 SNHLY, CDR2 FYNNEI. Trimming left V 8 bases short and J 5 bases short, with 19 bases between. This CDR3 spans 14 amino acids. CDR3 nucleotides: TGTGCCAGCTTTGGGGGGGCTATTCTCGACGAGCAGTACTTC. It is translated as CASFGGAILDEQYF.

A note on this clone: Compared with germline, one end of the junction differs, possibly owing to a read error. V gene TRBV7-7 combines with J gene TRBJ2-5, with no clear D. Germline V gene sequence: CDR1 SSHAT, CDR2 FNYEAQ (reference sequence). The CDR3 extends over 13 amino acids. This CDR3 reads CASSYSDQETQYF. The DNA of the CDR3 is TGTGCTAGCAGCTATTCGGACCAAGAGACCCAGTACTTC.

The rearrangement uses TRBV19 and TRBJ1-2, with 9 bases identical to TRBD1. The CDR3 covers 13 residues. The germline V gene has CDR1 LNHDA and CDR2 SQIVND (reference sequence). V shed 7 bases, J shed 4 bases, and the junction held 4 bases outside the gene matches. Here the CDR3 reads CASKLTGGYGYTF. CDR3 DNA sequence: TGTGCCAGTAAACTGACAGGGGGCTATGGCTACACCTTC.

This clone was recorded once. The rearrangement links TRBV10-1 to TRBJ2-2; tentative D call: TRBD2 (5 bases). V was shortened by 2 bases and J by 4 bases, with 8 bases between the two germline ends. The CDR3 consists of 14 residues. CDR1 is WNHNN and CDR2 is SYGVQD in the germline V gene (reference sequence). The CDR3 region is CASSEPGCTGELFF. For the CDR3, the DNA is TGCGCCAGCAGTGAGCCGGGGTGCACCGGGGAGCTGTTTTTT.